A single sample is the source of the 8 T cell receptor beta chains below, sequenced in a study of blood T cell repertoires in COVID-19. Only in-frame clones appear in the TCRdb table, and some are missing; sequencing was by immunoSEQ multiplex PCR. In the table there are about 200,000 clones, roughly 88% of which are singletons. Sequenced material: PBMCs or T cells enriched from blood (not recorded which). The receptors stem from a man aged 40-50 years with acute COVID-19.

The chain uses TRBV27 and TRBJ2-7; no clear D gene. The CDR3 extends over 13 amino acids. V lost 2 bases, J lost 3 bases, and 8 bases lay in between. Germline CDR1 and CDR2: MNHEY and SMNVEV (reference sequence). CDR3: CASSLGPSYEQYF. The DNA of the CDR3 is TGTGCCAGCAGTTTAGGGCCCAGCTACGAGCAGTACTTC.

The V and J genes are TRBV5-1 and TRBJ1-3; no clear D. This CDR3 spans 15 amino acids. Trimming removed 0 bases from V and 4 bases from J, with 11 bases in between. Germline CDR1 SGHRS, CDR2 YFSETQ. DNA for the CDR3: TGCGCCAGCAGCTTGGGCCCTGAGAGCGGAAACACCATATATTTT. Its translation is CASSLGPESGNTIYF.

This sequence joins TRBV28 and TRBJ1-5, with D uncertain. From germline, CDR1 is MDHEN and CDR2 SYDVKM. This CDR3 is 13 amino acids long. The V end lost 3 bases, the J end lost 6 bases, and 9 bases lay between the germline ends. The CDR3 protein is CASSFLGGQPQHF. The CDR3 DNA reads TGTGCCAGCAGTTTTCTGGGAGGTCAGCCCCAGCATTTT.

The chain has TRBV2 and TRBJ1-1; D remains unclear. Germline CDR1 is SNHLY and CDR2 is FYNNEI. V lost 4 bases and J 6 bases, leaving 12 bases between the germline ends. The CDR3 is 13 residues long. DNA of the CDR3: TGTGCCAGCAGTGTAGTAGGAGAAGCTGAAGCTTTCTTT. Amino acid sequence: CASSVVGEAEAFF.

The rearrangement links TRBV18 to TRBJ2-7, with D maybe TRBD2 (7 bases). V gave up 6 bases and J gave up 3 bases, with 15 bases separating them. CDR1 KGHSH and CDR2 LQKENI come from the germline V gene. CDR3 length: 14 amino acids. The CDR3 DNA is TGTGCCAGCTCCCCTTCGGGGGGCCACTACGAGCAGTACTTC. This sequence encodes CASSPSGGHYEQYF.

CDR3 in DNA: TGCGCCAGCAGTCATGCCGGACCCCGGGACAATACACCTTCTACGCAGTATTTT. Translating it yields CASSHAGPRDNTPSTQYF. The chain has TRBV23-1 and TRBJ2-3, with D maybe TRBD1 (6 bases). TRBV23-1 is assigned to the ORF class and has an uncertain function. With 3 bases removed from V and 8 bases from J, the gap between germline ends came to 27 bases. This CDR3 comprises 18 residues.

DNA of the CDR3: TGTGCCACCAGCAGAGAACGGAGCTCCTACAATGAGCAGTTCTTC. This encodes CATSRERSSYNEQFF. The chain combines TRBV15 with TRBJ2-1; the D is unclear. The CDR3 runs 15 residues. Trimming took off 0 bases at V and 0 bases at J, with 6 bases between the two ends. CDR1 and CDR2 (germline): LNHNV, YYDKDF (reference sequence).

This chain joins TRBV7-6 and TRBJ2-7; TRBD2 is a possible D gene (6 bases). V lost 2 bases and J lost 3, with 14 bases in between. The CDR3 loop spans 15 amino acids. Per germline, CDR1 SGHVS and CDR2 FNYEAQ. CDR3 amino acids: CASSLSLATDYEQYF. In DNA form, the CDR3 reads TGTGCCAGCAGCTTAAGTCTAGCGACCGACTACGAGCAGTACTTC.